These 29 T cell receptor beta chains were all obtained from the same sample, sequenced in a study of blood T cells in healthy people across ages. Through a sample-barcoded 5' primer and a J-beta primer mix, a second PCR was run for roughly 6 to 12 cycles. In TCRdb, the 5' RACE reads were re-called with MiXCR into one record per CDR3 protein. The profile shows hundreds of thousands of distinct CDR3 sequences, roughly 41% of them singletons. The sequenced sample consisted of blood. These receptors came from an elderly man in good health.

V gene TRBV20-1 combines with J gene TRBJ2-3; D remains unclear. The CDR3 is made up of 15 amino acids. CDR1 DFQATT and CDR2 SNEGSKA come from the germline V gene (reference sequence). V lost 6 bases and J lost 0, with 16 bases in between. CDR3 sequence reads: CSAKGQPTSTDTQYF. CDR3 bases: TGCAGTGCAAAGGGCCAGCCAACTAGCACAGATACGCAGTATTTT.

The sample holds a few counts of this clonotype. The chain combines TRBV21-1 with TRBJ2-4; TRBD1 is the table's D call and was not checked against the DNA. TRBJ2-7 matches the DNA end more closely, so the J call is doubtful. TRBV21-1 is a pseudogene. The CDR3 sequence is 13 residues long. CDR3 nucleotides: TGTGCCAGCAGGAGGACAGGTCTCTACGAGCAGTACTTC. It codes for CASRRTGLYEQYF.

This clonotype turned up a few times. The chain combines TRBV12-3 or TRBV12-4 with TRBJ1-2, with D uncertain. The V end lost 6 bases, the J end lost 1 base, and 12 bases lay between the germline ends. The CDR3 sequence is 14 residues long. The CDR3 DNA follows: TGTGCCAGCAGCCCACCAGACATTAACTATGGCTACACCTTC. This codes for CASSPPDINYGYTF.

The chain carries TRBV2 and TRBJ1-1; no reliable D call. The CDR3 is 14 residues long. The germline V and J ends were trimmed by 7 bases and 2 bases, with 14 bases remaining between them. Germline V lookup: CDR1 SNHLY, CDR2 FYNNEI. Here the CDR3 reads CASNRGTANTEAFF. The CDR3 DNA reads TGTGCCAGCAACAGAGGAACGGCAAACACTGAAGCTTTCTTT.

This clonotype was picked up a small number of times. The chain combines TRBV6-5 with TRBJ2-5; D not certain. This CDR3 has 13 amino acids. Trimming left V 4 bases short and J 1 base short, with 7 bases between. Germline V gene data show CDR1 as MNHEY and CDR2 as SVGAGI. The CDR3 DNA is TGTGCCAGCAGTTGGGCAATCCAAGAGACCCAGTACTTC. The encoded protein is CASSWAIQETQYF.

The sample holds a few counts of this clonotype. The chain has TRBV6-6 and TRBJ2-2; TRBD2 aligns across 14 bases. The CDR3 covers 17 residues. Unmatched junction bases numbered 4, after V lost 4 bases and J lost 3 bases. The germline V gene has CDR1 MNHNY and CDR2 SVGAGI (reference sequence). The CDR3 is CASSSRLAGGYTGELFF. The DNA for the CDR3 is TGTGCCAGCAGTTCGCGACTAGCGGGAGGGTACACCGGGGAGCTGTTTTTT.

The CDR3 bases are TGTGCCAGCAGTCTCTCTGGACAGCTCGAGACCCAGTACTTC. Translating it yields CASSLSGQLETQYF. The V gene is TRBV6-2 or TRBV6-3, the J gene TRBJ2-5, with D possibly matching TRBD1 (6 bases). Germline V CDR1 and CDR2: MNHEY, SVGEGT. CDR3 size: 14 residues. V shed 5 bases and J shed 5 bases, with 15 bases lying between them.

The rearrangement uses TRBV6-1 and TRBJ2-3; tentatively, D is TRBD1 or TRBD2 (5 bases each). The germline CDR1 and CDR2 sequences are MNHNS and SASEGT. The CDR3 extends over 14 amino acids. V was cut by 6 bases and J by 2 bases, with 12 bases left in between. CDR3 in DNA: TGTGCCAGCAGAGAGGGACGCGTCACAGATACGCAGTATTTT. Amino acids: CASREGRVTDTQYF.

The genes are TRBV5-6 and TRBJ2-1, with D unresolved. V lost 4 bases, J lost 3 bases, and 14 bases lay in between. The germline gives CDR1 SGHDT, CDR2 YYEEEE. The CDR3 runs 15 residues. CDR3 sequence: CASSPTTPYYNEQFF. DNA for the CDR3: TGTGCCAGCAGCCCGACAACCCCTTACTACAATGAGCAGTTCTTC. The full variable domain, rest sourced from reference TRBV5-6 and TRBJ2-1, is DAGVTQSPTHLIKTRGQQVTLRCSPKSGHDTVSWYQQALGQGPQFIFQYYEEEERQRGNFPDRFSGHQFPNYSSELNVNALLLGDSALYLCASSPTTPYYNEQFFGPGTRLTVL.

V usage is TRBV12-3 or TRBV12-4 and J usage is TRBJ2-5; D is unclear. The CDR3 loop spans 13 amino acids. Trimming removed 5 bases at V and 0 bases at J, with 7 bases between. The CDR3 region has the DNA TGTGCCAGCAGTGTACGGTACCAAGAGACCCAGTACTTC. Translating it yields CASSVRYQETQYF.

The chain combines TRBV10-3 with TRBJ2-7; tentatively, D is TRBD1 (6 bases). Germline assignment: CDR1 ENHRY and CDR2 SYGVKD. V lost 0 bases and J 5 bases, leaving 14 bases between the germline ends. This CDR3 contains 15 residues. Here the CDR3 DNA reads TGTGCCATCAGTGAGTCCGGCAGGGGAACAAACGAGCAGTACTTC. This sequence encodes CAISESGRGTNEQYF.

This rearrangement joins TRBV13 to TRBJ1-2; D remains unclear. There are 13 residues in the CDR3. The ends were cut back, 0 bases at V and 8 bases at J, with 10 bases in the middle. From germline, CDR1 is PRHDT and CDR2 FYEKMQ (reference sequence). The CDR3 loop is CASSLGQTGGYTF. In nucleotides, the CDR3 is TGTGCCAGCAGCTTAGGACAGACGGGAGGCTACACCTTC.

V usage is TRBV28 and J usage is TRBJ2-1; 7 nucleotides match TRBD1. CDR3 size: 15 residues. The J segment lost 8 bases and the V segment lost 5 bases, leaving 12 bases of the junction unmatched. The germline gives CDR1 MDHEN, CDR2 SYDVKM. In DNA form, the CDR3 reads TGTGCCAGCAGTCCCCCGACAGGGAAGATTGATGAGCAGTTCTTC. It translates to CASSPPTGKIDEQFF.

This clonotype occurred a few times. The V and J genes are TRBV20-1 and TRBJ2-5, with D hard to call. Trimming shortened V by 4 bases and J by 2 bases, and 11 bases separated the two germline ends. CDR1 and CDR2 from the germline V gene are DFQATT and SNEGSKA (reference sequence). The CDR3 covers 13 residues. CDR3 nucleotide sequence: TGCAGTGCTAAACCCTCCCAGCAAGAGACCCAGTACTTC. Amino acids: CSAKPSQQETQYF.

The rearrangement links TRBV10-3 to TRBJ1-1; no firm D call. The CDR3 has 13 amino acids. Germline V CDR1 and CDR2: ENHRY, SYGVKD. The V gene lost 2 bases and the J gene lost 1 base, with 5 bases spanning the gap. Written as DNA, the CDR3 is TGTGCCATCAGTGAGCGGGAGAACACTGAAGCTTTCTTT. As protein: CAISERENTEAFF.

This clonotype was seen more than once but under ten times. The DNA of the CDR3 is TGTGCCAGCAGTTTAGGGGGACAGTTCTCCTACGAGCAGTACTTC. Protein: CASSLGGQFSYEQYF. The V and J genes are TRBV28 and TRBJ2-7; 7 nucleotides align to TRBD1. Trimming took 2 bases from V and 0 from J; bases not matched to a gene: 4. The germline V gene has CDR1 MDHEN and CDR2 SYDVKM. The CDR3 runs to 15 residues.

The rearrangement links TRBV5-1 to TRBJ2-7, with D tentatively TRBD2 (6 bases). V was pared by 0 bases and J by 6 bases, with 16 bases between. The CDR3 contains 15 residues. Germline CDR1 and CDR2: SGHRS and YFSETQ. The CDR3 bases are TGCGCCAGCAGCTTGGGGGGGGTCGTAGAGGGCGAGCAGTACTTC. This sequence encodes CASSLGGVVEGEQYF. Full variable domain (outside the CDR3, taken from reference TRBV5-1 and TRBJ2-7): KAGVTQTPRYLIKTRGQQVTLSCSPISGHRSVSWYQQTPGQGLQFLFEYFSETQRNKGNFPGRFSGRQFSNSRSEMNVSTLELGDSALYLCASSLGGVVEGEQYFGPGTRLTVT.

This clonotype showed up many times. The chain recombines TRBV14 with TRBJ1-2; the D gene is possibly TRBD1 (5 bases). The CDR3 sequence is 13 residues long. The germline gives CDR1 SGHDN, CDR2 FVKESK. The V and J ends lost 3 bases and 8 bases respectively, with 13 bases between them. CDR3 sequence reads: CASSQETGGGYTF. The CDR3 nucleotides are TGTGCCAGCAGCCAGGAAACAGGAGGGGGCTACACCTTC.

This clonotype was detected many times. V and J are TRBV7-8 and TRBJ1-2; D ambiguous. Trimming took off 3 bases at V and 8 bases at J, with 16 bases between the two ends. CDR1 and CDR2 from the germline V gene are SGHVS and FQNEAQ. The CDR3 loop spans 14 amino acids. The DNA of the CDR3 is TGTGCCAGCAGCTTCGTCGCCTCGACCAGGGGCTACACCTTC. It is translated as CASSFVASTRGYTF.

This clonotype was detected only a few times. The chain links TRBV27 to TRBJ2-1; 8 positions agree with TRBD1. Trimming removed 6 bases from V and 5 bases from J; junction bases left unmatched: 9. The CDR3 has 15 residues. CDR1 MNHEY and CDR2 SMNVEV come from the germline V gene (reference sequence). CDR3 bases: TGTGCCAGCAGCGAACAGGGGGGTGTGGACAATGAGCAGTTCTTC. It translates to CASSEQGGVDNEQFF.

The sample holds one count of this clonotype. The chain combines TRBV5-5 with TRBJ2-2, with 12 bases aligning to TRBD2. Germline CDR1 reads SGHKS; CDR2 reads YYEKEE (reference sequence). Trimming took 5 bases from V and 0 from J; bases not matched to a gene: 8. The CDR3 sequence is 18 residues long. DNA of the CDR3: TGTGCCAGCAGATCCGGGACTAGCGGGCCTCCGAACACCGGGGAGCTGTTTTTT. Translating gives CASRSGTSGPPNTGELFF.

CDR3: CASSRGDSTSYTF. CDR3 DNA: TGTGCCAGCAGCCGCGGGGACAGTACGAGCTACACCTTC. This chain joins TRBV27 and TRBJ1-2, with 7 bases aligning to TRBD1. There are 13 residues in the CDR3. With V trimmed by 6 bases and J by 9 bases, 10 bases remained unmatched. Germline CDR1 reads MNHEY; CDR2 reads SMNVEV (reference sequence).

The rearrangement uses TRBV12-3 or TRBV12-4 and TRBJ2-7, with D perhaps TRBD1 (5 bases). The V and J ends lost 3 bases and 5 bases respectively, with 14 bases between them. This CDR3 spans 14 amino acids. CDR3 residues: CASSLKGSSDEQYF. In DNA, the CDR3 is TGTGCCAGCAGTTTGAAGGGGTCGAGCGACGAGCAGTACTTC.

This clonotype appeared a few times. This chain uses TRBV3-1 with TRBJ1-5; D ambiguous. This CDR3 contains 14 residues. V was pared by 2 bases and J by 4 bases, with 9 bases between. The germline V gene has CDR1 LGHDT and CDR2 YNNKEL (reference sequence). The CDR3 DNA reads as TGTGCCAGCAGCCAACTTCCTGGGAATCAGCCCCAGCATTTT. This sequence encodes CASSQLPGNQPQHF.

This clonotype was seen only a few times. The chain is built from TRBV20-1 and TRBJ1-1; 10 bases align to TRBD1. The CDR3 has 12 residues. From germline, CDR1 is DFQATT and CDR2 SNEGSKA (reference sequence). The junction had 3 bases not matched to a gene; V was cut back by 6 bases and J by 5 bases. The CDR3: CSARTGGTEAFF. The CDR3 region has the DNA TGCAGTGCCCGGACAGGGGGAACTGAAGCTTTCTTT.

This clonotype occurred once. The chain combines TRBV30 with TRBJ2-3; no clear D. This CDR3 spans 14 amino acids. Per germline, CDR1 GTSNPN and CDR2 SVGIG (reference sequence). The V end lost 2 bases, the J end lost 4 bases, and 13 bases lay between the germline ends. The CDR3 DNA follows: TGTGCCTGGAGTCCGTCCGGGCTGGCAGATACGCAGTATTTT. Encoded protein: CAWSPSGLADTQYF. Based on the CDR3 plus reference TRBV30 and TRBJ2-3, the full variable domain is SQTIHQWPATLVQPVGSPLSLECTVEGTSNPNLYWYRQAAGRGLQLLFYSVGIGQISSEVPQNLSASRPQDRQFILSSKKLLLSDSGFYLCAWSPSGLADTQYFGPGTRLTVL.

The chain combines TRBV6-2 or TRBV6-3 with TRBJ2-5; a weak D match, TRBD2 (6 bases). The V and J ends lost 2 bases and 0 bases respectively, with 10 bases between them. This CDR3 has 15 amino acids. CDR1 is MNHEY and CDR2 is SVGEGT in the germline V gene. In nucleotides, the CDR3 is TGTGCCAGCAGTTACGAAAGACTAGACCAAGAGACCCAGTACTTC. As protein: CASSYERLDQETQYF.

This clonotype has just a few counts. The chain has TRBV7-2 and TRBJ2-5; D is possibly TRBD1 or TRBD2 (5 bases each). This CDR3 is 13 amino acids long. The germline V gene has CDR1 SGHTA and CDR2 FQGNSA. The V gene lost 5 bases and the J gene lost 6 bases, with 13 bases spanning the gap. In nucleotides, the CDR3 is TGTGCCAGCAGCGCTGGGACGGTACAGACCCAGTACTTC. Translated, it gives CASSAGTVQTQYF. Filled out from reference TRBV7-2 and TRBJ2-5, the complete variable domain reads GAGVSQSPSNKVTEKGKDVELRCDPISGHTALYWYRQSLGQGLEFLIYFQGNSAPDKSGLPSDRFSAERTGGSVSTLTIQRTQQEDSAVYLCASSAGTVQTQYFGPGTRLLVL.

This clonotype showed up just once. At one of its ends the junction is not consistent with the germline gene, which may arise from a read error. The chain is built from TRBV5-1 and TRBJ2-1, with TRBD2 matching over 9 bases. Germline assignment: CDR1 SGHRS and CDR2 YFSETQ. The CDR3 totals 14 residues. This chain's CDR3 is CTSMAGGPSMKQFF. Here the CDR3 DNA reads TGCACCAGCATGGCGGGAGGGCCATCAATGAAGCAGTTCTTC.